This T cell receptor (beta chain) emerged from a study of T cells in Graves' hyperthyroidism and ophthalmopathy (dated by TCRdb to between 2018 and 2021). Study-wide context: Peripheral blood samples were taken at the time of initial diagnosis, prior to any treatment. To identify TCR V-J signatures that set the groups apart, the researchers used a discovery cohort of roughly 100 patients, made up of 40 to 45 with Graves' ophthalmopathy and some 58 with stable Graves' hyperthyroidism. After blood sampling, hyperthyroidism patients were treated with methimazole at a starting dose of 30 mg daily, and ophthalmopathy patients were treated with high-dose intravenous methylprednisolone. For training and testing, the 100 or so patients in the discovery cohort were randomly divided in a 7:3 ratio. Whether ophthalmopathy could be predicted prospectively was tested in an independent validation cohort made up of 18 to 20 hyperthyroidism patients plus 17 patients who later progressed to ophthalmopathy. In over five Graves' hyperthyroidism patients, the study also compared T-cell repertoires from thyroid tissue with T-cell repertoires from blood. The paper describes TCR Vbeta CDR3 sequencing of 120 to 150 peripheral blood samples, made up of some 42 ophthalmopathy patients, around 78 hyperthyroidism patients and approximately 17 progressor patients. The investigation overall reported the following: Most expanded thyroid clonotypes (frequency above 0.001) were also detected in blood, suggesting blood repertoires may reflect thyroid immune responses. During validation, the model predicted progression to ophthalmopathy a median of roughly 7.1 months ahead of onset, with around 71% sensitivity and 72.22% specificity. In cross-validation, a model built on a 13 V-J signature told ophthalmopathy apart from stable hyperthyroidism with over 85% sensitivity and roughly 82% specificity, and in testing the same model reached 80%/75%. No statistical method was used to set the sample size in advance, and investigators knew the group allocation.

Graves' hyperthyroidism was defined as stable when no progression to ophthalmopathy occurred over 18 months of follow-up. Hyperthyroidism patients were aged 18 to 65 years and newly diagnosed, with disease duration of less than 2 months. Any patient with an uncontrolled infection, another autoimmune disease, pregnancy or lactation was excluded. Diagnoses relied on clinical symptoms, serum thyroxine and TRAb, thyroid ultrasound and orbital computed tomography. PBMCs were separated from over 9 ml of fresh peripheral blood using Ficoll-Paque density gradient centrifugation. Total RNA was extracted using Trizol reagent, and RNA quality was assessed on an Agilent 2100 Bioanalyzer. Comment on this clonotype: The antigen this receptor binds is unknown. A single base separates this from a much larger clone, so it may be a read error.

From its cysteine to its phenylalanine, the CDR3 spans 12 amino acids. The DNA shown is the 36-base CDR3, in frame from base 1. CDR1 and CDR2 are read off the germline V gene (reference sequence) as SEHNR and FQNEAQ. V gives up 5 bases and J gives up 6 bases, and the segment between their germline ends measures 9 bases. The TCR beta CDR3 regions were amplified from RNA transcripts. The TCR CDR3 was subjected to a first round of RT-PCR using the HTBI primer set and the Qiagen OneStep RT-PCR kit. The libraries were constructed in a second round of multiplex PCR and then size-selected and purified. The libraries were sequenced on an Illumina HiSeq2000 using paired-end 100 bp reads. Turning to the authors' computational methods: Raw data were processed with SOAPnuke, discarding reads with adapters, uncalled bases, mean Phred below 15, or no exact constant-primer or identifier match. COPE v1.2.5 was used to merge high-quality paired reads, and clonotypes were defined as unique nucleotide sequences. MiTCR v1.1 was used to align the clonotypes against IMGT TRBV, TRBD and TRBJ reference segments. Only V-J combinations with frequency above 0.0001, covering 98% to 99.2% of repertoires, were analysed. A TCS score was defined as the ratio of F50 (clonal expansion) to E x V (chaos), with BLOSUM62-based TCRdist applied between CDR3 peptides within each V-J. Welch's t-statistics and random forest reduced roughly 530 V-J features to some 14, which were used in a naive Bayes classifier (R e1071). The raw public data were reprocessed by TCRdb itself: fastp quality trimming at Q25, MiXCR clonotype calling, in-frame beta chains only. Every CDR3 protein is listed once, alongside the most common genes and DNA of its rows. For this entry, the V and J calls and clone size follow TCRdb and not the study's own pipeline. Within this sample are about 210,000 distinct CDR3 sequences, with more than 15% of them counted one time only. The ten largest clones capture approximately 50% of the sample.

Recombination joined TRBV7-9 with TRBJ2-3; no D segment can be confidently identified. The receptor was derived from a man in his fifties with Graves' hyperthyroidism. The sequenced sample was blood. The nucleotide sequence is given as TGTGCCAGCAGCACCACTTGGGATACGCAGTATTTT. Translated, this is CASSTTWDTQYF.